Listed here is a single T cell receptor (beta chain). Its specificity is unknown. Mismatch with germline at one junction end may stem from a read error. As it was prepared, the TCRbeta library received unique molecular identifiers. From the PCR reads, TCRdb called clonotypes with MiXCR, one entry per CDR3 protein. The sample shows 90,000 to 100,000 distinct CDR3 sequences, about a quarter of them seen only once. This sample is part of a study of T-cell reconstitution after alpha-beta-depleted transplantation in children. Regarding the study as a whole: Several patients had high TCRbeta diversity at day 60; it came from surviving recipient T cells and thymic progenitors. Counts and diversity of T cells one year after transplant came mostly from newly produced T cells. Reports say that about two months after transplant, the alpha-beta T cells came out of several hundred graft clones that had expanded.

This CDR3 has 14 amino acids. The germline gives CDR1 DFQATT, CDR2 SNEGSKA (reference sequence). This receptor was identified in a boy aged 2 to 10 with acute lymphoblastic leukemia, due to receive a stem cell transplant. The sample in question was PBMCs, obtained before TCRalphabeta/CD19-depleted stem cell transplant. V is TRBV20-1 and J is TRBJ2-5; 12 nucleotides align to TRBD2. The CDR3 DNA sequence: TGCAGTGCTGGACTAGCGGGGCCCCAAGAGACCCCGTACTTC. Amino acids: CSAGLAGPQETPYF.